This TCR beta chain was retrieved from a study of blood T cell repertoires in COVID-19. Study in general: Acute-phase and convalescent COVID-19 samples originated in the United States, Italy and Spain.

In its sample, this clone was seen once. In the authors' workflow: Reference gene primer amplification gave estimated nucleated cell counts. Here immunoSEQ multiplex PCR was the method, and the copy in TCRdb shows in-frame clones only, minus some. The DNA gave D and trimming, while V, J and clone size come from that table. The sample records more than 200,000 clones, 70% to 90% being singletons. Germline values: CDR1 MDHEN, CDR2 SYDVKM. This CDR3 comprises 15 residues. V was pared by 5 bases and J by 7 bases, with 10 bases of the junction left unmatched. V and J are TRBV28 and TRBJ2-2, with TRBD2 matching over 7 bases. The sequence derives from a man older than 75 with acute or convalescent COVID-19. Sequenced input: peripheral blood. The CDR3 sequence is CASSGGTNRRGELFF. CDR3 in DNA: TGTGCCAGCAGTGGAGGGACTAACCGACGCGGGGAGCTGTTTTTT.